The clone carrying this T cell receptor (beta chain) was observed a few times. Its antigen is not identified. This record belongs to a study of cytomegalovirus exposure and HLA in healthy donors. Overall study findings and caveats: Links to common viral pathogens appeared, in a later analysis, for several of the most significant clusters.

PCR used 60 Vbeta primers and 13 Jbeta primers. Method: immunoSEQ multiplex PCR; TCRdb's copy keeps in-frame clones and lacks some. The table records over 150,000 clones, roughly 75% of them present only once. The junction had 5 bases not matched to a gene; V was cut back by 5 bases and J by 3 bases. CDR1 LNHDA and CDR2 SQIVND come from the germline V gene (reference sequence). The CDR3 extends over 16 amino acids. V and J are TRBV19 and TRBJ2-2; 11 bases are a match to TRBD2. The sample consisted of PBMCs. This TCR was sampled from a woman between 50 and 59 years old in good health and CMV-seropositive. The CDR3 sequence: CASSRTSGGYTGELFF. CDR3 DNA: TGTGCCAGTAGTCGTACTAGCGGGGGATACACCGGGGAGCTGTTTTTT.